The 29 T cell receptor beta chains reported below all come from one sample, sequenced in a study of blood T cell repertoires in COVID-19. The repertoire was sequenced with immunoSEQ multiplex PCR; TCRdb's copy has only in-frame clones and lacks some. The sample includes roughly 170,000 clones, just under 90% of them seen just once. The sample comprised peripheral blood. The receptors stem from a woman aged 65 to 85 with COVID-19, enrolled during active disease.

The chain recombines TRBV29-1 with TRBJ2-3; D might be TRBD1 (5 bases). CDR1 is SQVTM and CDR2 is ANQGSEA in the germline V gene. The CDR3 totals 17 residues. The ends were cut back, 0 bases at V and 0 bases at J, with 16 bases in the middle. The CDR3 bases are TGCAGCGTTGAAGAAAGGGGATCTAGACCTAGCACAGATACGCAGTATTTT. Protein sequence: CSVEERGSRPSTDTQYF.

V and J are TRBV11-2 and TRBJ2-5; TRBD2 matches at 11 bases. CDR3 size: 18 residues. V gave up 4 bases and J gave up 5 bases; unmatched junction bases: 15. Germline V gene lookup returns CDR1 SGHAT and CDR2 FQNNGV. Here the CDR3 reads CASSSASGRPLTGETQYF. The CDR3 DNA sequence: TGTGCCAGCAGCTCCGCTAGCGGGAGGCCCCTGACGGGGGAGACCCAGTACTTC.

CDR3 protein: CASSVYSGSASTDTQYF. The CDR3 DNA sequence: TGTGCCAGCAGCGTATATAGCGGTAGTGCTAGCACAGATACGCAGTATTTT. The V gene is TRBV9, the J gene TRBJ2-3, with D possibly being TRBD2 (6 bases). CDR1 is SGDLS and CDR2 is YYNGEE in the germline V gene. Deletions cut 1 base from V and 0 bases from J, with 15 bases between. The CDR3 loop spans 17 amino acids.

The genes are TRBV7-2 and TRBJ1-4, with D maybe TRBD1 (5 bases). The CDR3 consists of 15 residues. The V gene's germline CDR1 is SGHTA and CDR2 FQGNSA. The V end was cut by 1 base, the J end by 5 bases, with 11 bases between. CDR3 sequence reads: CASSLGGGGNEKLFF. The CDR3 DNA is TGTGCCAGCAGCTTAGGGGGGGGAGGGAATGAAAAACTGTTTTTT.

This clone was detected once. The gene calls are TRBV10-3 and TRBJ2-1, with D possibly matching TRBD2 (5 bases). With 10 bases removed from V and 3 bases from J, the gap between germline ends came to 10 bases. From germline, CDR1 is ENHRY and CDR2 SYGVKD. The CDR3 loop spans 12 amino acids. DNA for the CDR3: TGTGCCACCGCGACTAACTACAATGAGCAGTTCTTC. Translation gives CATATNYNEQFF.

This sequence joins TRBV28 and TRBJ2-6, with D tentatively TRBD2 (7 bases). Germline V gene lookup returns CDR1 MDHEN and CDR2 SYDVKM. The V end was cut by 6 bases, the J end by 2 bases, with 17 bases between. The CDR3 spans 17 residues. The CDR3 loop is CASRGGGPLAGANVLTF. Here the CDR3 DNA reads TGTGCCAGCAGGGGCGGGGGCCCGCTGGCTGGGGCCAACGTCCTGACTTTC.

The J gene is TRBJ2-1, the V gene TRBV24-1; TRBD1 agrees at 8 bases. This CDR3 is 14 amino acids long. Losses at the gene ends were 8 bases for V and 10 bases for J; bases not matched to a gene: 12. Germline-derived CDR1 and CDR2 are KGHDR and SFDVKD. CDR3: CATTNDRGGKEQFF. The CDR3 bases are TGTGCCACCACGAACGACAGGGGCGGCAAGGAGCAGTTCTTC.

This clone has only a few counts. The chain employs TRBV2 and TRBJ1-2; TRBD1 might be the D (5 bases). Germline assignment: CDR1 SNHLY and CDR2 FYNNEI. This CDR3 is 13 amino acids long. The V end lost 5 bases, the J end lost 5 bases, and 12 bases lay between the germline ends. DNA of the CDR3: TGTGCCAGCAGTCCTGGCCCAGGGTATGGCTACACCTTC. Translated, it gives CASSPGPGYGYTF.

The chain combines TRBV3-1 (or the pseudogene TRBV3-2) with TRBJ2-7, with TRBD2 matching 13 bases. With V trimmed by 6 bases and J by 7 bases, 9 bases remained unmatched. The CDR3 extends over 15 amino acids. From germline, CDR1 is LGHDT and CDR2 YNNKEL (reference sequence). CDR3 sequence (DNA): TGTGCCAGCAGTCCGATAGGACTAGCGGGAGAAGAGCAGTACTTC. Its protein is CASSPIGLAGEEQYF.

The chain uses TRBV12-5 and TRBJ2-7; perhaps TRBD1 as D (6 bases). This CDR3 contains 14 residues. V lost 3 bases and J lost 3, with 12 bases in between. Germline loops: CDR1 LGHNT, CDR2 FRNRAP. CDR3 residues: CASGFGTPDYEQYF. The CDR3 nucleotides read TGTGCTAGTGGTTTCGGGACACCAGACTACGAGCAGTACTTC. The variable domain in full, completed from reference TRBV12-5 and TRBJ2-7, reads DARVTQTPRHKVTEMGQEVTMRCQPILGHNTVFWYRQTMMQGLELLAYFRNRAPLDDSGMPKDRFSAEMPDATLATLKIQPSEPRDSAVYFCASGFGTPDYEQYFGPGTRLTVT.

CDR3 protein: CASSLDRANSPLHF. DNA of the CDR3: TGTGCCAGCTCCTTGGACAGGGCAAATTCACCCCTCCACTTT. The chain uses TRBV18 and TRBJ1-6; 8 nucleotides align to TRBD1. This CDR3 has 14 amino acids. The V segment lost 6 bases and the J segment 7 bases; nucleotides outside the gene matches: 5. Germline values: CDR1 KGHSH, CDR2 LQKENI. The variable domain in full, with the rest retrieved from reference TRBV18 and TRBJ1-6, is NAGVMQNPRHLVRRRGQEARLRCSPMKGHSHVYWYRQLPEEGLKFMVYLQKENIIDESGMPKERFSAEFPKEGPSILRIQQVVRGDSAAYFCASSLDRANSPLHFGNGTRLTVT.

The chain links TRBV7-8 to TRBJ2-2; TRBD1 aligns across 7 bases. The CDR3 loop spans 16 amino acids. Germline V gene data show CDR1 as SGHVS and CDR2 as FQNEAQ. J gave up 1 base and V 2 bases, and 4 bases lay outside the gene matches. DNA of the CDR3: TGTGCCAGCAGCTTATATTCAGGGGGGAACACCGGGGAGCTGTTTTTT. Protein: CASSLYSGGNTGELFF.

The genes are TRBV10-3 and TRBJ2-7; TRBD1 matches 8 bases. The germline V gene encodes CDR1 ENHRY and CDR2 SYGVKD. J was trimmed by 5 bases and V by 10 bases; bases with no gene match: 16. The CDR3 loop spans 15 amino acids. CDR3 in amino acids: CATKTTGELRHEQYF. CDR3 sequence (DNA): TGTGCCACTAAAACGACAGGGGAGTTACGTCACGAGCAGTACTTC.

The V and J genes are TRBV7-9 and TRBJ2-7; 13 nucleotides match TRBD2. The germline V gene has CDR1 SEHNR and CDR2 FQNEAQ (reference sequence). The J segment lost 6 bases and the V segment lost 6 bases, leaving 8 bases of the junction unmatched. CDR3 length: 15 residues. CDR3 residues: CASSPGTSGILEQYF. As DNA, the CDR3 is TGTGCCAGCAGTCCCGGGACTAGCGGGATTCTCGAGCAGTACTTC.

The chain uses TRBV19 and TRBJ1-2; 7 positions agree with TRBD1. Germline V gene lookup returns CDR1 LNHDA and CDR2 SQIVND (reference sequence). This CDR3 contains 13 residues. V trimming: 7 bases; J trimming: 1 base; junction bases outside the gene matches: 3. The CDR3 reads CASMGQNNYGYTF. The CDR3 DNA follows: TGTGCCAGTATGGGACAGAATAACTATGGCTACACCTTC.

The chain has TRBV5-6 and TRBJ1-2, with TRBD1 matching over 9 bases. The trim removed 3 bases at V and 7 bases at J, leaving 1 base unmatched. Germline V gene sequence: CDR1 SGHDT, CDR2 YYEEEE. The CDR3 is 12 amino acids. CDR3: CASSWTGAGYTF. The CDR3 DNA reads TGTGCCAGCAGCTGGACAGGGGCTGGCTACACCTTC.

This rearrangement joins TRBV7-9 to TRBJ1-1; TRBD1 agrees at 8 bases. J lost 6 bases, V lost 5 bases, and 11 bases had no gene match. The CDR3 is 15 residues long. Germline V gives CDR1 SEHNR, CDR2 FQNEAQ (reference sequence). The CDR3 reads CASSPGQGERAEAFF. Here the CDR3 DNA reads TGTGCCAGCAGCCCCGGACAGGGTGAACGAGCTGAAGCTTTCTTT.

This clone was counted once. The chain links TRBV13 to TRBJ2-2; a weak D match, TRBD1 (6 bases). V gave up 5 bases and J gave up 5 bases, with 21 bases separating them. Germline assignment: CDR1 PRHDT and CDR2 FYEKMQ (reference sequence). This CDR3 contains 17 residues. The DNA of the CDR3 is TGTGCCAGCAGCCCCCGGGGTGGGCAGCAGGGGACCGGGGAGCTGTTTTTT. Its protein is CASSPRGGQQGTGELFF.

V gene TRBV28 combines with J gene TRBJ2-7, with 8 nucleotides matching TRBD1. Trimming at V came to 6 bases and at J to 6 bases, leaving 10 bases not matched to a gene. The CDR3 totals 14 residues. Germline V CDR1 and CDR2: MDHEN, SYDVKM. CDR3 in DNA: TGTGCCAGCAGGTTGACAGGGGAGGCTCGCGAGCAGTACTTC. Amino acid sequence: CASRLTGEAREQYF.

The rearrangement links TRBV29-1 to TRBJ1-1, with a weak D call TRBD1 (5 bases). The V and J ends lost 7 bases and 6 bases respectively, with 18 bases between them. CDR1 SQVTM and CDR2 ANQGSEA come from the germline V gene. The CDR3 contains 13 residues. The CDR3 protein is CSGNRGGAAEAFF. CDR3 coding DNA: TGCAGCGGGAATCGGGGGGGAGCCGCTGAAGCTTTCTTT.

The chain couples TRBV18 to TRBJ2-5, with D perhaps TRBD1 (6 bases). CDR3 length: 13 amino acids. Germline V gene data show CDR1 as KGHSH and CDR2 as LQKENI. Trimming took 6 bases from V and 4 from J, leaving 12 bases between them. The CDR3: CASSGTGSETQYF. CDR3 DNA sequence: TGTGCCAGCTCGGGTACAGGGTCAGAGACCCAGTACTTC.

This chain joins TRBV6-6 and TRBJ1-1; tentatively, D is TRBD1 (5 bases). CDR1 and CDR2 (germline): MNHNY, SVGAGI (reference sequence). CDR3 length: 14 amino acids. V lost 6 bases to trimming and J lost 1 base, with 12 bases between them. CDR3 sequence: CASRQTASNTEAFF. DNA of the CDR3: TGTGCCAGCAGACAGACAGCCTCGAACACTGAAGCTTTCTTT.

The rearrangement uses TRBV28 and TRBJ1-1; 7 bases map to TRBD1. CDR3 length equals 17 residues. The germline CDR1 and CDR2 sequences are MDHEN and SYDVKM. Trimming removed 5 bases from V and 5 bases from J; junction bases left unmatched: 17. CDR3 bases: TGTGCCAGCAGTGCGGACGCCTCCGGGACAGAGTCTACTGAAGCTTTCTTT. Translating gives CASSADASGTESTEAFF.

The genes are TRBV24-1 and TRBJ2-7; TRBD1 matches 7 bases. This CDR3 is 14 amino acids long. Losses at the gene ends were 4 bases for V and 0 bases for J; bases not matched to a gene: 2. The V gene's germline CDR1 is KGHDR and CDR2 SFDVKD. The DNA of the CDR3 is TGTGCCACCAGTGACCGGGACAGCTCCTACGAGCAGTACTTC. Amino acids: CATSDRDSSYEQYF.

This clone was seen a single time. The rearrangement links TRBV6-5 to TRBJ2-3; D is ambiguous. V was shortened by 0 bases and J by 1 base, with 11 bases between the two germline ends. CDR3 size: 16 residues. Germline assignment: CDR1 MNHEY and CDR2 SVGAGI. CDR3 sequence reads: CASSYSSSLGTDTQYF. CDR3 coding DNA: TGTGCCAGCAGTTACTCGAGTTCCTTAGGCACAGATACGCAGTATTTT.

A few counts support this clone. This chain uses TRBV18 with TRBJ1-5; 9 nucleotides align to TRBD1. The CDR3 totals 13 residues. CDR1 is KGHSH, CDR2 LQKENI, per germline. V dropped 4 bases and J dropped 8; count of bases not matched to a gene: 3. CDR3 loop: CASSRDREEPQHF. For the CDR3, the DNA is TGTGCCAGCTCACGGGACAGGGAGGAGCCCCAGCATTTT.

This chain connects TRBV19 to TRBJ2-3, with 8 positions matching TRBD2. Germline lookup yields CDR1 LNHDA and CDR2 SQIVND (reference sequence). Unmatched junction bases numbered 14, after V lost 10 bases and J lost 2 bases. This CDR3 region has 16 residues. CDR3 sequence reads: CATLYYHGGATDTQYF. The CDR3 DNA reads as TGTGCCACCCTTTATTACCACGGGGGGGCCACAGATACGCAGTATTTT.

The rearrangement uses TRBV5-1 and TRBJ2-7; 8 bases match TRBD2. Germline CDR1 SGHRS, CDR2 YFSETQ. V shed 4 bases, J shed 5 bases, and the junction held 8 bases outside the gene matches. The CDR3 has 14 residues. In DNA form, the CDR3 reads TGCGCCAGCAGCGGCGGGACTAGACTTGACGAGCAGTACTTC. Amino acid sequence: CASSGGTRLDEQYF.

The chain employs TRBV10-3 and TRBJ2-2, with 9 bases that match TRBD2. Germline trimming cut 10 bases from V and 4 bases from J; bases unmatched to any gene: 4. Germline V gene sequence: CDR1 ENHRY, CDR2 SYGVKD. The CDR3 extends over 13 amino acids. CDR3 nucleotides: TGTGCCACGGGACTAGCTTCCACCGGGGAGCTGTTTTTT. Translating it yields CATGLASTGELFF.